These 5 T cell receptor beta chains originate from one sample sequenced in a study of shared clonotypes between healthy human individuals. Data came from immunoSEQ multiplex PCR; TCRdb stores just in-frame clones and leaves some out. The table shows some 2,500,000 clones, with under 95% occurring only once. Specimen: naive CD4+ T cells from PBMCs. Sample subset: CD45RA+ positively selected. These receptors were taken from a man aged 18 to 35 in good health. Some clones in this sample may be carry-over from other donors' samples.

This chain connects TRBV5-1 to TRBJ1-2, with D perhaps matching TRBD1 (6 bases). The CDR3 runs to 15 residues. Germline V gives CDR1 SGHRS, CDR2 YFSETQ. Trimming cost V 3 bases and J 4 bases, with 16 bases left between them. CDR3 DNA sequence: TGCGCCAGCAGCTCAACCCCCGGGACATTCTATGGCTACACCTTC. Protein: CASSSTPGTFYGYTF.

Only one count was recorded for this clone. The V and J genes are TRBV28 and TRBJ1-4; possible D gene TRBD1, 5 bases. There are 14 residues in the CDR3. The ends were cut back, 4 bases at V and 4 bases at J, with 10 bases in the middle. The germline V gene has CDR1 MDHEN and CDR2 SYDVKM. For the CDR3, the DNA is TGTGCCAGCAGTTCCCCAGGGAATAATGAAAAACTGTTTTTT. Its translation is CASSSPGNNEKLFF.

The chain combines TRBV18 with TRBJ2-7, with 11 nucleotides matching TRBD2. CDR1 and CDR2 from the germline V gene are KGHSH and LQKENI. The ends lost 6 bases at V and 4 bases at J; junction bases unmatched: 11. CDR3 size: 16 residues. CDR3 DNA sequence: TGTGCCAGCTCGCCCTTAGCGGGAGGGGCCGAATACGAGCAGTACTTC. Translating it yields CASSPLAGGAEYEQYF.

The chain joins TRBV11-2 to TRBJ2-7; 8 bases match TRBD1. Trimming at V came to 7 bases and at J to 2 bases, leaving 10 bases not matched to a gene. Germline V gives CDR1 SGHAT, CDR2 FQNNGV. The CDR3 has 15 amino acids. CDR3 nucleotide sequence: TGTGCCAGCACCGAAACGGGACAGGCAACCTACGAGCAGTACTTC. As protein: CASTETGQATYEQYF. Looking up the rest from reference TRBV11-2 and TRBJ2-7 gives the full variable domain: EAGVAQSPRYKIIEKRQSVAFWCNPISGHATLYWYQQILGQGPKLLIQFQNNGVVDDSQLPKDRFSAERLKGVDSTLKIQPAKLEDSAVYLCASTETGQATYEQYFGPGTRLTVT.

The chain recombines TRBV28 with TRBJ2-7; TRBD2 aligns across 14 bases. Germline loops: CDR1 MDHEN, CDR2 SYDVKM. This CDR3 spans 16 amino acids. The V gene end was trimmed by 2 bases and the J gene end by 6 bases; junction bases not matched to a gene: 6. The CDR3 sequence is CASSLPGLAGVREQYF. The CDR3 bases are TGTGCCAGCAGTTTACCGGGACTAGCGGGAGTCCGCGAGCAGTACTTC.